These T cell receptor beta chains were read from a single sample in a study of cytotoxic CD8 clonotypes in ibrutinib-treated CLL. Clones were sequenced by immunoSEQ multiplex PCR, and TCRdb holds only the in-frame ones, with some missing. The sample contains approximately 340,000 clones, 60% to 80% of which appear only once. The sequencing here drew on PBMCs, taken after 36 months of ibrutinib treatment. The receptor source for this set is a human donor with chronic lymphocytic leukemia. CDR3s include the opening cysteine and the closing phenylalanine or tryptophan.

v_gene,j_gene,CDR3aa
TRBV29-1,TRBJ1-4,CSVTGMGSLTNEKLFF
TRBV9,TRBJ2-7,CASSSGLTGTGYEQYF
TRBV5-4,TRBJ2-1,CASSQGTDNEQFF
TRBV5-1,TRBJ2-7,CASSPDSHLGYEQYF
TRBV11-2,TRBJ2-5,CASSLLWETQYF
TRBV15,TRBJ1-6,CATSRYQTGSHSYNSPLHF
TRBV4-1,TRBJ2-1,CASSQDLVGRQYNEQFF
TRBV4-3,TRBJ2-3,CASSQGQGGGTDTQYF
TRBV5-1,TRBJ2-7,CASRGTTGTYEQYF
TRBV2,TRBJ1-2,CASTLYRTVGTNYGYTF
TRBV2,TRBJ1-1,CASSHRPQTNTEAFF
TRBV5-1,TRBJ2-7,CASSFVRLGYEQYF
TRBV9,TRBJ1-1,CASSKGQGPTEAFF
TRBV25-1,TRBJ2-2,CASSDSWGRFF
TRBV6-5,TRBJ1-6,CASSFQTDDPLHF
TRBV18,TRBJ1-2,CASSPSSNYGYTF
TRBV4-1,TRBJ2-1,CASSPVRTSGGDHEQFF
TRBV27,TRBJ2-6,CASSLSGSSGANVLTF